The 22 T cell receptor beta chains below all came from one sample that was sequenced in a study of cytomegalovirus exposure and HLA in healthy donors. It was with 60 Vbeta and 13 Jbeta primers that the PCR ran. Clones were sequenced by immunoSEQ multiplex PCR, and TCRdb holds only the in-frame ones, with some missing. The sample holds about 82,000 clones, over 9.5% seen once. What was sequenced was PBMCs. These receptors were collected from a man between 60 and 75 years old in good health and CMV-seropositive.

V gene TRBV7-2 combines with J gene TRBJ2-5; 12 bases align to TRBD2. V was clipped by 5 bases and J by 5 bases; unmatched bases: 6. The germline V gene has CDR1 SGHTA and CDR2 FQGNSA. This CDR3 is built from 15 residues. In DNA, the CDR3 is TGTGCCAGCAGCCCGCGACTAGCGGGGGAGGAGACCCAGTACTTC. This sequence encodes CASSPRLAGEETQYF.

The chain joins TRBV29-1 to TRBJ1-1; TRBD1 aligns across 11 bases. The length of the CDR3 is 13 residues. In germline, CDR1 is SQVTM, CDR2 ANQGSEA. Germline trimming cut 5 bases from V and 5 bases from J; bases unmatched to any gene: 4. CDR3 protein: CSVSGTGGTEAFF. CDR3 nucleotides: TGCAGCGTTTCTGGGACAGGGGGGACTGAAGCTTTCTTT.

The genes are TRBV19 and TRBJ1-1; D remains unclear. The CDR3 totals 14 residues. The V end lost 1 base, the J end lost 7 bases, and 13 bases lay between the germline ends. Germline CDR1 is LNHDA and CDR2 is SQIVND (reference sequence). The CDR3 DNA reads TGTGCCAGTAGTATAGTAGCCAACCTTGATGAAGCTTTCTTT. As protein: CASSIVANLDEAFF.

This clone showed up just a few times. The chain combines TRBV29-1 with TRBJ2-6; D remains unclear. V was shortened by 5 bases and J by 2 bases, with 10 bases between the two germline ends. Germline CDR1 is SQVTM and CDR2 is ANQGSEA. The CDR3 is made up of 14 amino acids. CDR3 protein: CSVSTATGANVLTF. The CDR3 DNA reads TGCAGCGTTTCGACTGCCACTGGGGCCAACGTCCTGACTTTC.

This chain connects TRBV5-4 to TRBJ2-7; 8 bases line up with TRBD2. V shed 3 bases and J 7 bases; nucleotides not matched to a gene: 12. CDR1 is SGHNT and CDR2 is YYREEE in the germline V gene (reference sequence). The CDR3 runs 15 residues. CDR3 sequence reads: CASSSGGLGANEQYF. The DNA of the CDR3 is TGTGCCAGCAGCTCGGGGGGGCTGGGAGCGAATGAGCAGTACTTC.

The chain recombines TRBV19 with TRBJ1-4, with D perhaps matching TRBD1 (5 bases). Germline V lookup: CDR1 LNHDA, CDR2 SQIVND (reference sequence). The CDR3 consists of 15 residues. The V end was cut by 3 bases, the J end by 1 base, with 9 bases between. CDR3 sequence (DNA): TGTGCCAGTAGTATCCAAGGGGAAACTAATGAAAAACTGTTTTTT. It codes for CASSIQGETNEKLFF.

This chain joins TRBV5-6 and TRBJ1-2; tentative D call: TRBD1 (6 bases). V lost 3 bases to trimming and J lost 0 bases, with 12 bases between them. Germline values: CDR1 SGHDT, CDR2 YYEEEE. The CDR3 consists of 15 residues. CDR3 DNA: TGTGCCAGCAGCTCCCGGACAGCGACTAACTATGGCTACACCTTC. Translation gives CASSSRTATNYGYTF.

This clone was picked up a small number of times. The genes are TRBV6-6 and TRBJ2-1, with 12 bases matching TRBD2. Unmatched junction bases numbered 5, after V lost 11 bases and J lost 3 bases. The CDR3 covers 14 residues. Germline lookup yields CDR1 MNHNY and CDR2 SVGAGI (reference sequence). CDR3 protein: CASGLAGRYNEQFF. The CDR3 DNA follows: TGTGCCTCCGGACTAGCGGGGCGCTACAATGAGCAGTTCTTC.

This clone was counted ten times or more. The gene calls are TRBV7-6 and TRBJ1-6, with unresolved D. V lost 7 bases to trimming and J lost 5 bases, with 12 bases between them. Germline V gene data show CDR1 as SGHVS and CDR2 as FNYEAQ. The CDR3 is 14 residues long. The CDR3 DNA reads TGTGCCAGCAAGGCGGGAAGCGATAATTCACCCCTCCACTTT. Translating it yields CASKAGSDNSPLHF.

This clone was counted a few times. The chain couples TRBV18 to TRBJ1-5, with D tentatively TRBD1 (6 bases). V was shortened by 6 bases and J by 7 bases, with 10 bases between the two germline ends. CDR3 length: 12 amino acids. Germline V gene sequence: CDR1 KGHSH, CDR2 LQKENI. The CDR3 nucleotides read TGTGCCAGCTCCCAGGGGCCACAGCCCCAGCATTTT. It yields the protein CASSQGPQPQHF.

The chain links TRBV5-1 to TRBJ2-3; the match to TRBD2 covers 8 bases. CDR1 SGHRS and CDR2 YFSETQ come from the germline V gene. The CDR3 loop spans 17 amino acids. V gave up 0 bases and J gave up 3 bases; unmatched junction bases: 9. This chain's CDR3 is CASSLEGSAGGTDTQYF. As DNA, the CDR3 is TGCGCCAGCAGCTTGGAGGGTTCGGCGGGAGGAACAGATACGCAGTATTTT. Full variable domain (outside the CDR3, taken from reference TRBV5-1 and TRBJ2-3): KAGVTQTPRYLIKTRGQQVTLSCSPISGHRSVSWYQQTPGQGLQFLFEYFSETQRNKGNFPGRFSGRQFSNSRSEMNVSTLELGDSALYLCASSLEGSAGGTDTQYFGPGTRLTVL.

V usage is TRBV5-1 and J usage is TRBJ1-1; no firm D call. Germline lookup yields CDR1 SGHRS and CDR2 YFSETQ. This CDR3 has 14 amino acids. Deletions cut 3 bases from V and 1 base from J, with 10 bases between. The CDR3, as DNA: TGCGCCAGCAGCTCCCCGGGAGCGAACACTGAAGCTTTCTTT. Protein sequence: CASSSPGANTEAFF.

This rearrangement joins TRBV4-1 to TRBJ2-4; D call uncertain. V was clipped by 2 bases and J by 0 bases, with 5 bases between them. CDR3 length: 14 residues. Germline assignment: CDR1 MGHRA and CDR2 YSYEKL. The CDR3 DNA is TGCGCCAGCAGCCAAATCTTAGCCAAAAACATTCAGTACTTC. It encodes CASSQILAKNIQYF.

In the case of this clone: The germline gene is not matched at one end of the junction; a read error may be the cause. The chain links TRBV7-7 to TRBJ2-1; tentative D call: TRBD2 (7 bases). The CDR3 spans 12 residues. Germline V CDR1 and CDR2: SSHAT, FNYEAQ (reference sequence). The CDR3 DNA sequence: TGTGCTAGCAGCTTTAGGGGGGGTGAGCAGTTCTTC. Translation gives CASSFRGGEQFF.

This clone came up a few times. This sequence joins TRBV29-1 and TRBJ1-6, with D unresolved. This CDR3 is 13 amino acids long. Germline values: CDR1 SQVTM, CDR2 ANQGSEA. Trimming took off 4 bases at V and 7 bases at J, with 11 bases between the two ends. CDR3 nucleotide sequence: TGCAGCGTTGGCGAGGCGGGGAATTCACCCCTCCACTTT. Protein product: CSVGEAGNSPLHF.

The rearrangement links TRBV18 to TRBJ2-2; 9 bases align to TRBD1. CDR3 size: 16 residues. V was pared by 4 bases and J by 3 bases, with 6 bases of the junction left unmatched. Germline V gene lookup returns CDR1 KGHSH and CDR2 LQKENI. Written as DNA, the CDR3 is TGTGCCAGCTCACAAAACCGGGACAGGGACACCGGGGAGCTGTTTTTT. Its translation is CASSQNRDRDTGELFF.

The chain has TRBV18 and TRBJ2-3; D call uncertain. Per germline, CDR1 KGHSH and CDR2 LQKENI. This CDR3 region has 15 residues. Trimming stripped 5 bases from V and 1 base from J, with 13 bases between. The CDR3 loop reads CASSETRVGTDTQYF. In DNA, the CDR3 is TGTGCCAGCTCAGAAACACGGGTCGGCACAGATACGCAGTATTTT.

The chain joins TRBV18 to TRBJ2-5; D gene uncertain. The CDR3 spans 13 residues. The germline V and J ends were trimmed by 4 bases and 2 bases, with 8 bases remaining between them. Germline V gene data show CDR1 as KGHSH and CDR2 as LQKENI. The CDR3 nucleotides are TGTGCCAGCTCACAGGTGAGGCAAGAGACCCAGTACTTC. This encodes CASSQVRQETQYF. The whole variable domain, remainder taken from reference TRBV18 and TRBJ2-5, is NAGVMQNPRHLVRRRGQEARLRCSPMKGHSHVYWYRQLPEEGLKFMVYLQKENIIDESGMPKERFSAEFPKEGPSILRIQQVVRGDSAAYFCASSQVRQETQYFGPGTRLLVL.

This chain uses TRBV5-1 with TRBJ1-1; 7 nucleotides agree with TRBD1. The CDR3 covers 13 residues. CDR1 is SGHRS, CDR2 YFSETQ, per germline. The ends lost 3 bases at V and 5 bases at J; junction bases unmatched: 4. DNA for the CDR3: TGCGCCAGCAGCTACCAGGGACAGACTGAAGCTTTCTTT. Its protein product is CASSYQGQTEAFF.

J is TRBJ1-2 and V is TRBV5-6, with TRBD1 matching 7 bases. Germline trimming cut 0 bases from V and 6 bases from J; bases unmatched to any gene: 8. This CDR3 region has 15 residues. Germline V gene sequence: CDR1 SGHDT, CDR2 YYEEEE. The CDR3 bases are TGTGCCAGCAGCTTGGCCGCCAGGGGGACAGATGGCTACACCTTC. Protein sequence: CASSLAARGTDGYTF.

V is TRBV2 and J is TRBJ2-3; the D gene is possibly TRBD2 (6 bases). The V and J ends lost 1 base and 4 bases respectively, with 12 bases between them. The germline CDR1 and CDR2 sequences are SNHLY and FYNNEI. The CDR3 sequence is 15 residues long. CDR3 sequence: CASSEGTKGADTQYF. The CDR3 nucleotides are TGTGCCAGCAGTGAAGGGACTAAAGGGGCAGATACGCAGTATTTT.

The genes are TRBV27 and TRBJ1-2; 9 nucleotides align to TRBD1. With 8 bases clipped from V and 3 bases from J, the junction kept 7 bases outside the gene matches. CDR1 and CDR2 (germline): MNHEY, SMNVEV (reference sequence). There are 14 residues in the CDR3. The chain's CDR3 is CASGRDREHYGYTF. CDR3 sequence (DNA): TGTGCCAGCGGGAGGGACAGGGAGCACTATGGCTACACCTTC.